This TCR beta chain was identified during a study of blood T cells in healthy people across ages. General study points: Among T cells, TCR beta diversity per million cells dropped roughly linearly as age rose.

The germline gives CDR1 SEHNR, CDR2 FQNEAQ (reference sequence). Trimming cost V 3 bases and J 4 bases, with 13 bases left between them. The CDR3 length is 15 residues. Note on this clonotype: What it binds is not known.

PCR was performed a second time for about 7 to 12 cycles using a sample-barcoded 5' primer and a J-beta primer mix. From the 5' RACE reads, TCRdb called clonotypes with MiXCR, one entry per CDR3 protein. The sample has some 640,000 distinct CDR3 sequences; 49% are singletons. The TCR comes from a woman aged 55-75 years in good health. The gene calls are TRBV7-9 and TRBJ1-5; D is perhaps TRBD1 (5 bases). The sequencing input was blood. CDR3: CASSFSGHLNQPQHF. The CDR3 DNA reads as TGTGCCAGCAGCTTTTCCGGACATCTGAATCAGCCCCAGCATTTT. The full variable domain, with the rest looked up from reference TRBV7-9 and TRBJ1-5, is DTGVSQNPRHKITKRGQNVTFRCDPISEHNRLYWYRQTLGQGPEFLTYFQNEAQLEKSRLLSDRFSAERPKGSFSTLEIQRTEQGDSAMYLCASSFSGHLNQPQHFGDGTRLSIL.